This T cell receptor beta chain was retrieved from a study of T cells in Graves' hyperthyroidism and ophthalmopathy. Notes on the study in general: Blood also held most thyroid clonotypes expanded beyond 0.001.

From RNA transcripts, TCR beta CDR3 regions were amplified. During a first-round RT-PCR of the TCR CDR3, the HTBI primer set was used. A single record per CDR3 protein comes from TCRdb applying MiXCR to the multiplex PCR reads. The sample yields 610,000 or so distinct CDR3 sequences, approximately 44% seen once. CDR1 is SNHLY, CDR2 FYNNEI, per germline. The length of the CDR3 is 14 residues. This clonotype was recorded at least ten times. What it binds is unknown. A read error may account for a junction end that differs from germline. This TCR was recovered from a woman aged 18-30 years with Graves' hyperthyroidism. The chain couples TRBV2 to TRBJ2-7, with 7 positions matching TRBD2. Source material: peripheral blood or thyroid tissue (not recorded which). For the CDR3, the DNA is TGTGCCCGCAGAGAGAGAGGACTAGCCTACGAGCAGTACTTC. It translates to CARRERGLAYEQYF.